Presented here are 6 T cell receptor beta chains from one specimen sequenced in a study of T cell responses to AZD1222 COVID-19 vaccine. TCRdb keeps only in-frame clones here, not all; method: immunoSEQ multiplex PCR. The sample lists nearly 200,000 clones; roughly 92% were seen once. This sample comprised peripheral blood, obtained 28 days after the second AZD1222 dose. These receptors came from an adult who received the AZD1222 COVID-19 vaccine.

The V gene is TRBV6-2 or TRBV6-3, the J gene TRBJ2-7, with D possibly being TRBD2 (6 bases). The germline gives CDR1 MNHEY, CDR2 SVGEGT. The CDR3 sequence is 16 residues long. Deletions cut 5 bases from V and 4 bases from J, with 21 bases between. The CDR3 bases are TGTGCCAGCAGTCCGGGAGTTGGGGGGAGTGGATACGAGCAGTACTTC. It codes for CASSPGVGGSGYEQYF.

The rearrangement links TRBV7-9 to TRBJ2-5, with D possibly TRBD2 on 6 matching bases. The V gene's germline CDR1 is SEHNR and CDR2 FQNEAQ (reference sequence). The CDR3 loop spans 13 amino acids. With 5 bases removed from V and 5 bases from J, the gap between germline ends came to 12 bases. CDR3 amino acids: CASSPGRQETQYF. The CDR3 DNA follows: TGTGCCAGCAGCCCCGGGAGACAGGAGACCCAGTACTTC.

V and J are TRBV11-1 and TRBJ1-1; no clear D gene. V lost 0 bases to trimming and J lost 5 bases, with 10 bases between them. This CDR3 comprises 14 residues. Germline CDR1 and CDR2: SGHAT and FQDESV (reference sequence). In DNA form, the CDR3 reads TGTGCCAGCAGCTTAGCGCTGGTGGGGACTGAAGCTTTCTTT. This encodes CASSLALVGTEAFF.

In DNA form, the CDR3 reads TGTGCCAGCACCCTGGGGGGGGAGGGAAATTCACCCCTCCACTTT. This gives the protein CASTLGGEGNSPLHF. V gene TRBV9 combines with J gene TRBJ1-6; D perhaps matches TRBD1 (5 bases). Trimming left V 6 bases short and J 7 bases short, with 17 bases between. This CDR3 is 15 amino acids long. The germline V gene has CDR1 SGDLS and CDR2 YYNGEE.

In this sample, this clone turned up once. The chain links TRBV5-1 to TRBJ2-1, with D tentatively TRBD2 (6 bases). Germline CDR1 is SGHRS and CDR2 is YFSETQ. V lost 4 bases, J lost 3 bases, and 17 bases lay in between. CDR3 length equals 16 residues. The CDR3 nucleotides are TGCGCCAGCAGCCAACCTTTATCGGGGGACTACAATGAGCAGTTCTTC. This sequence encodes CASSQPLSGDYNEQFF.

The rearrangement uses TRBV12-3 or TRBV12-4 and TRBJ1-4; no reliable D call. The CDR3 consists of 13 residues. V dropped 5 bases and J dropped 6 bases, with 10 bases sitting between them. CDR3 sequence (DNA): TGTGCCAGCAGTGCGAGGGAATATGAAAAACTGTTTTTT. Its translation: CASSAREYEKLFF.